Following are 30 T cell receptor beta chains from one sample sequenced in a study of graft-versus-host responses after intestinal transplantation. The authors combined approximately 200,000 CFSE-labeled responder cells with approximately 200,000 irradiated, violet-dye-labeled stimulator cells in plates. Using immunoSEQ multiplex PCR, the repertoire was profiled, and TCRdb retains in-frame clones only, with some absent. The repertoire consists of about 23,000 clones, with about 41% occurring once and the leading ten covering over 1.1%. Sequences were derived from alloreactive CD8+ T cells from a mixed lymphocyte reaction culture, sampled before transplantation. Subset indicated: CFSE-low proliferating T cells sorted from approximately 6-day pre-transplant mixed lymphocyte reaction (GvH or HvG direction). Receptors were obtained from a human patient who was an organ donor for intestinal transplantation.

The chain employs TRBV6-7 and TRBJ1-1; tentative D call: TRBD1 (5 bases). TRBV6-7 is labeled an ORF, and its function is uncertain. CDR3 length equals 15 residues. V lost 0 bases, J lost 0 bases, and 8 bases lay in between. As DNA, the CDR3 is TGTGCCAGCAGTTACTCACTGACAGTGAACACTGAAGCTTTCTTT. Residues: CASSYSLTVNTEAFF.

The V and J genes are TRBV5-4 and TRBJ1-1, with D unclear. V lost 4 bases, J lost 7 bases, and 17 bases lay in between. The CDR3 is 14 amino acids. Germline-derived CDR1 and CDR2 are SGHNT and YYREEE (reference sequence). CDR3 residues: CASSPLWSLDEAFF. DNA of the CDR3: TGTGCCAGCAGCCCCCTTTGGAGTTTAGATGAAGCTTTCTTT.

This sequence joins TRBV28 and TRBJ1-2; 7 bases line up with TRBD1. This CDR3 has 18 amino acids. Germline CDR1 MDHEN, CDR2 SYDVKM. J gave up 1 base and V 9 bases, and 20 bases lay outside the gene matches. CDR3 region: CASHPHGTVLKVNYGYTF. The DNA of the CDR3 is TGTGCCAGTCACCCTCATGGGACAGTCCTTAAGGTTAACTATGGCTACACCTTC.

For this clone: Given the absence of the conserved phenylalanine or tryptophan at the CDR3 end, a read error is likely. This rearrangement joins TRBV7-9 to TRBJ1-2; 9 bases are a match to TRBD1. CDR1 is SEHNR, CDR2 FQNEAQ, per germline (reference sequence). The CDR3 length is 15 residues. The V gene end was trimmed by 4 bases and the J gene end by 2 bases; junction bases not matched to a gene: 5. CDR3 nucleotides: TGTGCCAGCAGCTCACGGGACAGGGTGAACTATGGCTACACCCTC. It encodes CASSSRDRVNYGYTL.

This clone was seen a few times. The J gene is TRBJ2-7, the V gene TRBV6-5; perhaps TRBD1 as D (5 bases). CDR3 length: 13 residues. The V gene lost 2 bases and the J gene lost 0 bases, with 5 bases spanning the gap. Germline V gene lookup returns CDR1 MNHEY and CDR2 SVGAGI. Written as DNA, the CDR3 is TGTGCCAGCAGTTACGGACACTCCTACGAGCAGTACTTC. This codes for CASSYGHSYEQYF.

The J gene is TRBJ2-3, the V gene TRBV7-3, with 9 bases that match TRBD1. This CDR3 region has 15 residues. Germline V gene data show CDR1 as SGHTA and CDR2 as FQGTGA. Trimming took 4 bases from V and 3 from J; bases not matched to a gene: 5. This chain's CDR3 is CASSSTGGETDTQYF. CDR3 in DNA: TGTGCCAGCAGCTCAACAGGGGGCGAAACAGATACGCAGTATTTT.

The DNA of the CDR3 is TGTGCCAGCAGCTTAAATTCAAGGCGCAATCAGCCCCAGCATTTT. Translation gives CASSLNSRRNQPQHF. This chain joins TRBV11-3 and TRBJ1-5, with D hard to call. This CDR3 has 15 residues. Trimming took off 2 bases at V and 2 bases at J, with 10 bases between the two ends. Germline CDR1 and CDR2: SGHNT and YENEEA. The full variable domain, rest sourced from reference TRBV11-3 and TRBJ1-5, is EAGVVQSPRYKIIEKKQPVAFWCNPISGHNTLYWYLQNLGQGPELLIRYENEEAVDDSQLPKDRFSAERLKGVDSTLKIQPAELGDSAVYLCASSLNSRRNQPQHFGDGTRLSIL.

This clone was detected only a few times. The V and J genes are TRBV29-1 and TRBJ1-1; no firm D call. This CDR3 is 14 amino acids long. V was shortened by 0 bases and J by 6 bases, with 14 bases between the two germline ends. Germline values: CDR1 SQVTM, CDR2 ANQGSEA. The CDR3 here is CSVEDLSGGPEAFF. In DNA, the CDR3 is TGCAGCGTTGAAGATCTCTCGGGTGGCCCTGAAGCTTTCTTT.

The chain has TRBV6-5 and TRBJ1-1; unclear D gene. Trimming stripped 6 bases from V and 10 bases from J, with 12 bases between. This CDR3 is built from 11 residues. The germline CDR1 and CDR2 sequences are MNHEY and SVGAGI. The DNA of the CDR3 is TGTGCCAGCAGCAAGGACGGTCGAGCTTTCTTT. Translated, it gives CASSKDGRAFF.

This chain joins TRBV4-1 and TRBJ2-7, with 7 bases aligning to TRBD2. Germline V lookup: CDR1 MGHRA, CDR2 YSYEKL. The V gene end was trimmed by 1 base and the J gene end by 4 bases; junction bases not matched to a gene: 7. CDR3 length equals 15 residues. For the CDR3, the DNA is TGCGCCAGCAGCCAAGTTCTAGCGGCCGGATACGAGCAGTACTTC. The encoded protein is CASSQVLAAGYEQYF.

J is TRBJ2-7 and V is TRBV6-6; D might be TRBD1 (5 bases). Germline V lookup: CDR1 MNHNY, CDR2 SVGAGI (reference sequence). The CDR3 has 13 residues. The V end was cut by 2 bases, the J end by 6 bases, with 11 bases between. The CDR3 loop is CASSYGSGLEQYF. CDR3 in DNA: TGTGCCAGCAGTTACGGTTCAGGGCTCGAGCAGTACTTC.

This clone came up once. The CDR3 loop is CASPLAGITDTQYF. The CDR3 DNA is TGTGCCAGTCCTCTAGCGGGTATTACAGATACGCAGTATTTT. V usage is TRBV9 and J usage is TRBJ2-3; 8 positions agree with TRBD2. Trimming cost V 8 bases and J 3 bases; bases outside gene matches: 8. CDR3 size: 14 residues. Germline CDR1 is SGDLS and CDR2 is YYNGEE.

Remarks on this clone: The junction shows a germline mismatch at one end, possibly a read error. The chain recombines TRBV5-5 with TRBJ2-4; TRBD2 aligns across 8 bases. CDR3 length: 16 amino acids. From germline, CDR1 is SGHKS and CDR2 YYEKEE (reference sequence). The CDR3 sequence: CASSLSIGLAQNIQYF. CDR3 bases: TGTGCCAGCAGCTTGTCAATTGGACTAGCCCAAAACATTCAGTACTTC.

The chain couples TRBV6-1 to TRBJ1-1, with TRBD1 identical over 7 bases. The CDR3 consists of 15 residues. V shed 3 bases and J 1 base; nucleotides not matched to a gene: 5. CDR1 MNHNS and CDR2 SASEGT come from the germline V gene. The CDR3 is CASSDPGGPNTEAFF. In DNA, the CDR3 is TGTGCCAGCAGTGACCCAGGGGGACCGAACACTGAAGCTTTCTTT.

This chain uses TRBV7-9 with TRBJ2-7; tentatively, D is TRBD2 (5 bases). The length of the CDR3 is 13 residues. V lost 3 bases and J lost 6, with 12 bases in between. Germline V gives CDR1 SEHNR, CDR2 FQNEAQ (reference sequence). For the CDR3, the DNA is TGTGCCAGCAGCTTTCTGAGGGAAGGCGAGCAGTACTTC. It translates to CASSFLREGEQYF. Filled out from reference TRBV7-9 and TRBJ2-7, the complete variable domain reads DTGVSQNPRHKITKRGQNVTFRCDPISEHNRLYWYRQTLGQGPEFLTYFQNEAQLEKSRLLSDRFSAERPKGSFSTLEIQRTEQGDSAMYLCASSFLREGEQYFGPGTRLTVT.

This clone appeared a few times. Other DNA sequences from this sample encode an identical CDR3 as well. In DNA form, the CDR3 reads TGCAGCGGTGAGGGGGGGGAGGGCCCCACAGATACGCAGTATTTT. As protein: CSGEGGEGPTDTQYF. The rearrangement links TRBV29-1 to TRBJ2-3, with D perhaps TRBD2 (7 bases). V shed 7 bases and J shed 2 bases, with 19 bases lying between them. This CDR3 region has 15 residues. Germline lookup yields CDR1 SQVTM and CDR2 ANQGSEA.

The chain joins TRBV2 to TRBJ2-3; D is possibly TRBD2 (5 bases). The germline V gene encodes CDR1 SNHLY and CDR2 FYNNEI. V was pared by 7 bases and J by 0 bases, with 17 bases between. The CDR3 spans 16 residues. Here the CDR3 DNA reads TGTGCCAGCACTCTTCCGGGAACATTTAGCACAGATACGCAGTATTTT. Its protein is CASTLPGTFSTDTQYF.

The V call is TRBV5-6, the J call TRBJ2-7; D is possibly TRBD2 (6 bases). Germline CDR1 reads SGHDT; CDR2 reads YYEEEE. Trimming shortened V by 4 bases and J by 4 bases, and 12 bases separated the two germline ends. This CDR3 region has 13 residues. For the CDR3, the DNA is TGTGCCAGCAGCCTTCAGGAGGGTTACGAGCAGTACTTC. As protein: CASSLQEGYEQYF.

This chain links TRBV4-1 with TRBJ2-1; possible D gene TRBD2, 5 bases. This CDR3 has 12 residues. Germline CDR1 reads MGHRA; CDR2 reads YSYEKL. V lost 0 bases and J lost 8, with 5 bases in between. CDR3 sequence: CASSQDGDEQFF. CDR3 sequence (DNA): TGCGCCAGCAGCCAAGACGGGGATGAGCAGTTCTTC.

This clone rates as medium-sized. This chain joins TRBV28 and TRBJ2-7; D tentatively reads TRBD1 or TRBD2 (5 bases each). Germline CDR1 reads MDHEN; CDR2 reads SYDVKM. V dropped 3 bases and J dropped 2 bases, with 8 bases sitting between them. The CDR3 runs 13 residues. The chain's CDR3 is CASSLGVTYEQYF. CDR3 sequence (DNA): TGTGCCAGCAGTTTGGGGGTGACCTACGAGCAGTACTTC.

The chain carries TRBV29-1 and TRBJ2-7, with TRBD2 matching over 9 bases. Germline CDR1 SQVTM, CDR2 ANQGSEA. There are 14 residues in the CDR3. V shed 4 bases and J 4 bases; nucleotides not matched to a gene: 8. The CDR3 region is CSVVGLAGSYEQYF. The CDR3 DNA reads as TGCAGCGTTGTCGGTCTAGCGGGATCATACGAGCAGTACTTC.

V is TRBV7-2 and J is TRBJ2-3; D ambiguous. The CDR3 runs to 15 residues. The germline V gene has CDR1 SGHTA and CDR2 FQGNSA. V gave up 1 base and J gave up 4 bases, with 12 bases separating them. The CDR3 here is CASSLEPVRSDTQYF. In DNA form, the CDR3 reads TGTGCCAGCAGCTTAGAACCTGTCAGATCAGATACGCAGTATTTT.

A remark on this clone: This CDR3 is also generated by other DNA sequences in the sample. The chain combines TRBV6-1 with TRBJ2-1; 10 bases are a match to TRBD2. Germline CDR1 and CDR2: MNHNS and SASEGT. This CDR3 has 15 residues. V trimming: 3 bases; J trimming: 4 bases; junction bases outside the gene matches: 3. The CDR3: CASSDLAGDYNEQFF. CDR3 nucleotide sequence: TGTGCCAGCAGTGATCTAGCGGGAGATTACAATGAGCAGTTCTTC.

A few counts support this clone. The CDR3 protein is CASSSIDRGRGYTF. The CDR3 region has the DNA TGTGCCAGCAGCTCAATCGACAGGGGGCGTGGCTACACCTTC. The gene calls are TRBV13 and TRBJ1-2, with 10 bases lining up with TRBD1. CDR3 length: 14 amino acids. Germline V gene lookup returns CDR1 PRHDT and CDR2 FYEKMQ (reference sequence). V was clipped by 4 bases and J by 7 bases; unmatched bases: 6. The complete variable domain, with remaining parts taken from reference TRBV13 and TRBJ1-2, reads AAGVIQSPRHLIKEKRETATLKCYPIPRHDTVYWYQQGPGQDPQFLISFYEKMQSDKGSIPDRFSAQQFSDYHSELNMSSLELGDSALYFCASSSIDRGRGYTFGSGTRLTVV.

This clone has just a few counts. V gene TRBV19 combines with J gene TRBJ1-2; 9 bases are a match to TRBD1. Germline lookup yields CDR1 LNHDA and CDR2 SQIVND (reference sequence). The CDR3 extends over 13 amino acids. V was clipped by 5 bases and J by 10 bases; unmatched bases: 8. The CDR3 sequence: CASSPGTGYVYTF. CDR3 nucleotide sequence: TGTGCCAGTAGTCCCGGGACAGGGTACGTCTACACCTTC.

This clone counts as medium-sized (0.01 to 0.1%). V gene TRBV14 combines with J gene TRBJ2-1, with 8 bases aligning to TRBD2. Germline CDR1 SGHDN, CDR2 FVKESK. There are 15 residues in the CDR3. Trimming removed 4 bases from V and 4 bases from J; junction bases left unmatched: 6. CDR3 region: CASSLVAGPYNEQFF. In DNA, the CDR3 is TGTGCCAGCAGCCTAGTAGCGGGACCTTACAATGAGCAGTTCTTC.

This chain connects TRBV11-2 to TRBJ2-3; no reliable D call. Trimming removed 5 bases at V and 1 base at J, with 10 bases between. This CDR3 spans 14 amino acids. Germline loops: CDR1 SGHAT, CDR2 FQNNGV. The CDR3 sequence: CASSPPSGTDTQYF. CDR3 bases: TGTGCCAGCAGCCCTCCCTCCGGCACAGATACGCAGTATTTT.

This chain links TRBV4-1 with TRBJ2-5, with 9 bases fitting TRBD1. Germline V gene data show CDR1 as MGHRA and CDR2 as YSYEKL. V shed 5 bases and J 4 bases; nucleotides not matched to a gene: 8. This CDR3 contains 15 residues. For the CDR3, the DNA is TGCGCCAGCAGCACTCCGGGACAGGGATCAGAGACCCAGTACTTC. Translation gives CASSTPGQGSETQYF.

The rearrangement joins TRBV19 to TRBJ2-7; the D gene is possibly TRBD2 (6 bases). This CDR3 has 13 amino acids. V was clipped by 10 bases and J by 2 bases, with 15 bases between them. The germline CDR1 and CDR2 sequences are LNHDA and SQIVND (reference sequence). The CDR3 is CATTTSPPYEQYF. CDR3 DNA: TGTGCCACCACCACTAGCCCACCCTACGAGCAGTACTTC.

This clone has a handful of counts. V gene TRBV7-3 combines with J gene TRBJ1-3; TRBD1 matches 11 bases. The ends lost 5 bases at V and 3 bases at J; junction bases unmatched: 9. The CDR3 is 17 residues long. CDR1 is SGHTA and CDR2 is FQGTGA in the germline V gene. CDR3 residues: CASSPRTGGAFGNTIYF. The CDR3 DNA reads as TGTGCCAGCAGCCCTCGGACAGGGGGCGCATTTGGAAACACCATATATTTT.